This T cell receptor beta chain was sequenced for a study of CD8 T cells in ankylosing spondylitis. Points from the study as a whole: Disease-associated clones were reportedly significantly overrepresented in matched ankylosing spondylitis synovial fluid. Among TCR beta sequences, a motif of under ten highly homologous variants appeared characteristic of ankylosing spondylitis blood. There were earlier reports of some motif variants in reactive arthritis synovial fluid and blood.

The V end was cut by 5 bases, the J end by 4 bases, with 6 bases between. The germline V gene has CDR1 MNHEY and CDR2 SMNVEV (reference sequence). There are 12 residues in the CDR3. This clonotype was observed a few times. The target antigen is unknown. Construction of TCR beta libraries was performed using quantitative 5'-RACE with molecular barcodes. One entry per CDR3 protein results from TCRdb running MiXCR on the 5' RACE reads. The table has around 340,000 distinct CDR3 sequences, approximately 15% seen once. J is TRBJ2-1 and V is TRBV27; D is unclear. The receptor was isolated from a male donor with ankylosing spondylitis or in good health (not recorded which). Sequenced material: blood, either unsorted or a sorted T cell fraction (not recorded which). The CDR3 is CASSRRYNEQFF. The CDR3 DNA reads TGTGCCAGCAGTCGTCGATACAATGAGCAGTTCTTC.